The 21 T cell receptor beta chains in this list originate from one sample, sequenced in a study of blood T cells in healthy people across ages. Sample-barcoded 5' priming and a J-beta primer mix drove a second PCR of roughly 6 to 12 cycles. TCRdb reprocessed the 5' RACE reads via MiXCR and lists one record per CDR3 protein. The data contain 700,000 to 900,000 distinct CDR3 sequences, roughly 53% of them singletons. Specimen: blood. These receptors were obtained from an elderly man in good health.

This clonotype appeared many times. This chain joins TRBV11-2 and TRBJ2-3; no clear D gene. The germline V gene has CDR1 SGHAT and CDR2 FQNNGV. Trimming took off 5 bases at V and 14 bases at J, with 20 bases between the two ends. This CDR3 is built from 13 residues. As DNA, the CDR3 is TGTGCCAGCAGCGTAGCCGGGTCCAGAGACGCGTATTTT. Translating it yields CASSVAGSRDAYF.

V usage is TRBV24-1 and J usage is TRBJ2-3; TRBD1 matches 10 bases. CDR3 length equals 17 residues. The germline V gene has CDR1 KGHDR and CDR2 SFDVKD. J lost 1 base, V lost 5 bases, and 8 bases had no gene match. Written as DNA, the CDR3 is TGTGCCACCAGTGCCCCAAAGACAGGGGGCGGCACAGATACGCAGTATTTT. Translation gives CATSAPKTGGGTDTQYF.

The genes are TRBV6-5 and TRBJ2-5, with D possibly being TRBD1 (6 bases). V was cut by 3 bases and J by 4 bases, with 12 bases left in between. Germline V CDR1 and CDR2: MNHEY, SVGAGI. The length of the CDR3 is 14 residues. For the CDR3, the DNA is TGTGCCAGCAGTTATGACAGGAACGGAGAGACCCAGTACTTC. Translation: CASSYDRNGETQYF.

This clonotype has more than one count but fewer than ten. The rearrangement joins TRBV29-1 to TRBJ2-1; D not certain. The germline gives CDR1 SQVTM, CDR2 ANQGSEA. CDR3 length equals 13 residues. V dropped 0 bases and J dropped 5 bases, with 8 bases sitting between them. CDR3 sequence: CSVEDPWNNEQFF. Here the CDR3 DNA reads TGCAGCGTTGAAGATCCGTGGAACAATGAGCAGTTCTTC.

The chain uses TRBV7-3 and TRBJ2-1; possibly TRBD2 for D (6 bases). The CDR3 runs 13 residues. V was pared by 1 base and J by 9 bases, with 10 bases between. Per the germline V gene, CDR1 is SGHTA and CDR2 is FQGTGA. The CDR3 protein is CASSLIGGCEQFF. CDR3 DNA: TGTGCCAGCAGCTTAATTGGGGGGTGTGAGCAGTTCTTC.

The chain's CDR3 is CSAKLLASGANVLTF. In nucleotides, the CDR3 is TGCAGTGCTAAACTCCTAGCATCTGGGGCCAACGTCCTGACTTTC. The gene calls are TRBV20-1 and TRBJ2-6; a possible D gene is TRBD2 (5 bases). Germline CDR1 DFQATT, CDR2 SNEGSKA (reference sequence). Trimming pared 4 bases from V and 1 base from J, leaving 11 bases between. The CDR3 totals 15 residues.

The chain is built from TRBV11-3 and TRBJ2-1; TRBD2 matches 8 bases. CDR1 is SGHNT and CDR2 is YENEEA in the germline V gene. The CDR3 spans 19 residues. With V trimmed by 4 bases and J by 6 bases, 20 bases remained unmatched. Written as DNA, the CDR3 is TGTGCCAGCAGCTCACCCTCACTTCAGCAAACCGGGACTAGCAATGAGCAGTTCTTC. Amino acid sequence: CASSSPSLQQTGTSNEQFF.

This sequence joins TRBV28 and TRBJ1-5; D is ambiguous. The germline V and J ends were trimmed by 5 bases and 2 bases, with 7 bases remaining between them. The CDR3 has 13 residues. Germline-derived CDR1 and CDR2 are MDHEN and SYDVKM. The CDR3 nucleotides read TGTGCCAGCAGTGGGAGGGGCAATCAGCCCCAGCATTTT. It yields the protein CASSGRGNQPQHF.

V is TRBV20-1 and J is TRBJ2-7; 7 bases line up with TRBD2. Looked up from germline, CDR1 is DFQATT and CDR2 is SNEGSKA (reference sequence). Trimming took 0 bases from V and 6 from J; bases not matched to a gene: 17. The CDR3 contains 17 residues. The CDR3 DNA sequence: TGCAGTGCTAGAGATCGTAGGGAGGGCGGGAAACTCTCCGAGCAGTACTTC. Translation: CSARDRREGGKLSEQYF.

J is TRBJ1-6 and V is TRBV25-1; 9 nucleotides line up with TRBD1. The CDR3 totals 15 residues. The J segment lost 8 bases and the V segment lost 4 bases, leaving 6 bases of the junction unmatched. Germline V gene data show CDR1 as MGHDK and CDR2 as SYGVNS. The DNA for the CDR3 is TGTGCCAGCAGTGCCCGGGGACAGGGCCATTCACCCCTCCACTTT. This translates into CASSARGQGHSPLHF. Filled out from reference TRBV25-1 and TRBJ1-6, the complete variable domain reads EADIYQTPRYLVIGTGKKITLECSQTMGHDKMYWYQQDPGMELHLIHYSYGVNSTEKGDLSSESTVSRIRTEHFPLTLESARPSHTSQYLCASSARGQGHSPLHFGNGTRLTVT.

In this sample, this clonotype turned up a few times. The chain combines TRBV2 with TRBJ2-7; D could derive from TRBD1 or TRBD2 (5 bases each). The CDR3 is 14 amino acids. Germline V CDR1 and CDR2: SNHLY, FYNNEI. The V and J ends lost 8 bases and 2 bases respectively, with 16 bases between them. In DNA form, the CDR3 reads TGTGCCAGCCGTGCGAGGGGAACGGCCTACGAGCAGTACTTC. Translated: CASRARGTAYEQYF.

This chain connects TRBV10-3 to TRBJ2-7, with 9 positions matching TRBD1. Near its end, the DNA agrees better with TRBJ2-5, so the J call may be wrong. The CDR3 totals 17 residues. Germline values: CDR1 ENHRY, CDR2 SYGVKD. The CDR3 DNA reads as TGTGCCATCAGTTCTGGCGCCGGACAGGGGAAGAGGGAGACCCAGTACTTC. Translated: CAISSGAGQGKRETQYF.

The chain recombines TRBV27 with TRBJ2-3; 9 bases align to TRBD1. There are 16 residues in the CDR3. Germline CDR1 is MNHEY and CDR2 is SMNVEV (reference sequence). The V gene end was trimmed by 2 bases and the J gene end by 14 bases; junction bases not matched to a gene: 17. The CDR3 bases are TGTGCCAGCAGTTTAAAATCGACAGGGGGTGCCAGAGACGCGTATTTT. This encodes CASSLKSTGGARDAYF.

This clonotype was seen only once. The V and J genes are TRBV20-1 and TRBJ1-1; 7 bases line up with TRBD1. The germline gives CDR1 DFQATT, CDR2 SNEGSKA (reference sequence). The ends lost 2 bases at V and 1 base at J; junction bases unmatched: 4. The CDR3 consists of 14 residues. The CDR3 sequence: CSARSTGKNTEAFF. For the CDR3, the DNA is TGCAGTGCTAGATCGACAGGGAAGAACACTGAAGCTTTCTTT.

The chain couples TRBV27 to TRBJ2-3; D not resolved. V was trimmed by 3 bases and J by 8 bases, leaving 9 bases between them. The germline V gene encodes CDR1 MNHEY and CDR2 SMNVEV (reference sequence). The CDR3 has 12 residues. CDR3 in DNA: TGTGCCAGCAGTTTTGCCGTTGGTACGCAGTATTTT. This encodes CASSFAVGTQYF.

This clonotype was seen a single time. The chain joins TRBV21-1 to TRBJ2-1; the DNA was not used to check the table's D call, TRBD2. TRBV21-1 represents a pseudogene. The CDR3 loop spans 16 amino acids. CDR3 coding DNA: TGTGCCAGCAGCCGATCTAGCGGGTCGGGAGAGAATGAGCAGTTCTTC. This encodes CASSRSSGSGENEQFF.

This clonotype appeared many times. The chain recombines TRBV20-1 with TRBJ2-7, with TRBD2 identical over 9 bases. Germline values: CDR1 DFQATT, CDR2 SNEGSKA (reference sequence). The trim removed 0 bases at V and 3 bases at J, leaving 6 bases unmatched. This CDR3 region has 15 residues. The CDR3 protein is CSARDFRGGDYEQYF. In nucleotides, the CDR3 is TGCAGTGCTAGAGATTTCCGCGGGGGGGACTACGAGCAGTACTTC.

This clonotype has just a few counts. The rearrangement links TRBV10-3 to TRBJ2-7, with 12 positions matching TRBD2. Germline-derived CDR1 and CDR2 are ENHRY and SYGVKD. The trim removed 5 bases at V and 2 bases at J, leaving 4 bases unmatched. This CDR3 is built from 15 residues. CDR3 amino acids: CAISRLAGGTYEQYF. In nucleotides, the CDR3 is TGTGCCATCAGTCGTCTAGCGGGAGGGACCTACGAGCAGTACTTC.

The chain has TRBV11-1 and TRBJ1-1; D gene uncertain. CDR1 SGHAT and CDR2 FQDESV come from the germline V gene (reference sequence). CDR3 size: 16 residues. V was clipped by 5 bases and J by 4 bases, with 20 bases between them. CDR3 loop: CASSVRTAWKPTEAFF. The DNA of the CDR3 is TGTGCCAGCAGCGTACGGACCGCTTGGAAACCCACTGAAGCTTTCTTT. The whole variable domain, remainder taken from reference TRBV11-1 and TRBJ1-1, is EAEVAQSPRYKITEKSQAVAFWCDPISGHATLYWYRQILGQGPELLVQFQDESVVDDSQLPKDRFSAERLKGVDSTLKIQPAELGDSAMYLCASSVRTAWKPTEAFFGQGTRLTVV.

The chain combines TRBV4-1 with TRBJ2-3; TRBD2 matches 7 bases. CDR1 and CDR2 from the germline V gene are MGHRA and YSYEKL. CDR3 length equals 15 residues. The V and J ends lost 4 bases and 14 bases, in that order; junction bases with no gene match: 18. This CDR3 is CASSLYAAGARYAYF. DNA for the CDR3: TGCGCCAGCAGCCTTTACGCCGCGGGAGCCAGATACGCGTATTTT.

This clonotype was seen a few times. The J gene is TRBJ2-5, the V gene TRBV20-1, with D hard to call. The V end lost 3 bases, the J end lost 2 bases, and 7 bases lay between the germline ends. There are 12 residues in the CDR3. The germline V gene has CDR1 DFQATT and CDR2 SNEGSKA (reference sequence). The CDR3: CSASYGQETQYF. For the CDR3, the DNA is TGCAGTGCTAGTTACGGGCAAGAGACCCAGTACTTC.